This entry features one T cell receptor beta chain sequence. The CDR3 is made up of 12 amino acids. Germline values: CDR1 ENHRY, CDR2 SYGVKD. After removal of 10 bases from V and 16 bases from J, the junction contained 10 bases not matched to a gene. The data stem from a study of T cells in Graves' hyperthyroidism and ophthalmopathy. Authors of the study amplified TCR beta CDR3 regions from RNA transcripts. The TCR CDR3 was amplified in a first-round RT-PCR using the HTBI primer set. In TCRdb, the multiplex PCR reads were re-called with MiXCR into one record per CDR3 protein. Counted here are hundreds of thousands of distinct CDR3 sequences, around 39% occurring once; the ten biggest clones make up approximately 10%.

The chain couples TRBV10-3 to TRBJ1-6; TRBD1 aligns across 10 bases. Sample: blood. This TCR was sampled from a man younger than 35 with Graves' hyperthyroidism. The CDR3 nucleotides are TGTGCCACCGGGACAGGGGATAGCAATCTCCACTTT. Protein product: CATGTGDSNLHF.